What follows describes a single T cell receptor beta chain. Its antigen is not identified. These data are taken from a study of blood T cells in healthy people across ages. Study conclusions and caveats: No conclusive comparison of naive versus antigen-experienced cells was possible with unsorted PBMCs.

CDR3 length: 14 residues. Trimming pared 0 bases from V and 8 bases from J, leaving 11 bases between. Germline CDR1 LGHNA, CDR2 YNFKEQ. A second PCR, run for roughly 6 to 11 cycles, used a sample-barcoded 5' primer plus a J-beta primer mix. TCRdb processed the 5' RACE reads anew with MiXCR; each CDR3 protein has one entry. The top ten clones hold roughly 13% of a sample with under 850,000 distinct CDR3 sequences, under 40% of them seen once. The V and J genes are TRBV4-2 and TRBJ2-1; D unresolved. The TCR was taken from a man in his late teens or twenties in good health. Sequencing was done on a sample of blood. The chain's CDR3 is CASSQDSSTHEQFF. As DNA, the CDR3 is TGTGCCAGCAGCCAAGATTCCAGTACCCATGAGCAGTTCTTC.